This T cell receptor (beta chain) was retrieved from a study of a mutant IDH1 vaccine in newly diagnosed glioma. Time point reported: week 11, during vaccination. In the vaccine, a single dose held 300 ug of the mutant IDH1 20-mer peptide, along with topical imiquimod. The donor cohort comprised cases of new WHO grade 3 or 4 IDH1-mutant, ATRX-lost astrocytoma. TCRdb's table, derived via immunoSEQ multiplex PCR, lists solely in-frame clones and lacks some. The sample consists of roughly 70,000 clones, roughly 80% of them appearing once. Notes on this clone: The target antigen is unknown.

The source is a woman aged 45-65 years with glioma. Sequencing used PBMCs, obtained from a glioma patient whose treatment included an IDH1 peptide vaccine.

CDR3 protein: CASTRSGQRREKLFF. CDR3 DNA: TGTGCCAGCACCCGGAGTGGGCAAAGGAGGGAAAAACTGTTTTTT. V usage is TRBV6-5 and J usage is TRBJ1-4; D remains ambiguous. V lost 7 bases to trimming and J lost 8 bases, with 20 bases between them. The CDR3 covers 15 residues. Germline values: CDR1 MNHEY, CDR2 SVGAGI.